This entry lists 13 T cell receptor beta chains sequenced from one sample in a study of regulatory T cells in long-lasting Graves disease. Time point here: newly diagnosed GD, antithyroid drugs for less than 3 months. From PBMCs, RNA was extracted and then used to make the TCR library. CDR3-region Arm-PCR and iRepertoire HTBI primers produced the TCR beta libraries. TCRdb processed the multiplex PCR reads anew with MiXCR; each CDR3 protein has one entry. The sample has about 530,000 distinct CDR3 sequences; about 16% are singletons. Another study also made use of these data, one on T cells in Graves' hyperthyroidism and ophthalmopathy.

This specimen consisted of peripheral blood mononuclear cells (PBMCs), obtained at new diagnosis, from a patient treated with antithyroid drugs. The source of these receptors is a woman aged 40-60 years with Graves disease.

The chain's CDR3 is CASSIGRGSVGNQPQHF. CDR3 DNA: TGTGCCAGTAGTATAGGGAGAGGGAGTGTTGGCAATCAGCCCCAGCATTTT. The chain carries TRBV19 and TRBJ1-5; no firm D call. Germline V gene data show CDR1 as LNHDA and CDR2 as SQIVND (reference sequence). The CDR3 runs 17 residues. V shed 1 base and J shed 2 bases, with 15 bases lying between them.

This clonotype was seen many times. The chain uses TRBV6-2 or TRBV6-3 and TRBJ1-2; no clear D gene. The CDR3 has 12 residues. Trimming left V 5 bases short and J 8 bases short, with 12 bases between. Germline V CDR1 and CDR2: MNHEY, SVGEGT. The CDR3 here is CASSEADEGYTF. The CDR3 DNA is TGTGCCAGCAGTGAAGCGGATGAGGGCTACACCTTC.

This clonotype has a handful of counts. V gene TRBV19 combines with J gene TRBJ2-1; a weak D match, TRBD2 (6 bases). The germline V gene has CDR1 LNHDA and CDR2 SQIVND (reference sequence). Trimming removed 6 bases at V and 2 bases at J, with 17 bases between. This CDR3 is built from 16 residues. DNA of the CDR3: TGTGCCAGTAGCCGAGGGACTTTAGTGGCCTACAATGAGCAGTTCTTC. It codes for CASSRGTLVAYNEQFF.

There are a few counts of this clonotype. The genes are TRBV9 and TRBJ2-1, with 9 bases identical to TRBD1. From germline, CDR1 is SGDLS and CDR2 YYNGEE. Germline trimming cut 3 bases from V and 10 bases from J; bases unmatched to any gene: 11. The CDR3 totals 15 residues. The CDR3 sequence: CASSDRSGQGREQFF. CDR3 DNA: TGTGCCAGCAGCGACCGGTCGGGACAGGGTCGGGAGCAGTTCTTC.

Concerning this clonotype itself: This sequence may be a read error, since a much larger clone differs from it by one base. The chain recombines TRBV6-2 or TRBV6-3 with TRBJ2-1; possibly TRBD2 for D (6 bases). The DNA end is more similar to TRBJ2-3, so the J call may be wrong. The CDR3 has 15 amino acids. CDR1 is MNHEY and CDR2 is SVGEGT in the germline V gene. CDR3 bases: TGTGCCAGCAGTGTTCGGGCAGGACCGGGGGATATGCAGTATTTT. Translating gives CASSVRAGPGDMQYF.

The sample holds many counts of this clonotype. The CDR3 DNA reads TGTGCCAGCCAGCGAAGCTCCTATAATTCACCCCTCCACTTT. It is translated as CASQRSSYNSPLHF. The chain uses TRBV28 and TRBJ1-6; unclear D gene. V lost 8 bases, J lost 0 bases, and 8 bases lay in between. This CDR3 is 14 amino acids long. Germline lookup yields CDR1 MDHEN and CDR2 SYDVKM.

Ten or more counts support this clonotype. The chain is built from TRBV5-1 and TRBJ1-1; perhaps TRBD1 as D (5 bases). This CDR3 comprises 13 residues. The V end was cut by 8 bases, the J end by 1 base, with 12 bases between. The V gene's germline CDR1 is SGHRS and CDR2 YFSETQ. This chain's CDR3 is CASNRDGNTEAFF. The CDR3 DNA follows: TGCGCCAGTAACCGGGACGGGAACACTGAAGCTTTCTTT.

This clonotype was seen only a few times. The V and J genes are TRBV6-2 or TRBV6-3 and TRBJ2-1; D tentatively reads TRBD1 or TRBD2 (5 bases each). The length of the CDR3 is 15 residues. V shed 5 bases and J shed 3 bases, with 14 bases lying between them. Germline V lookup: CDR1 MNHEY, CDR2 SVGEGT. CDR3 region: CASSDLGVFYNEQFF. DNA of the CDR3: TGTGCCAGCAGTGATCTGGGGGTGTTCTACAATGAGCAGTTCTTC.

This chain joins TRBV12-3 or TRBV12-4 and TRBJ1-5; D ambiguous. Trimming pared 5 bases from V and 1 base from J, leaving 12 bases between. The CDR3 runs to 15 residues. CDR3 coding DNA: TGTGCCAGCAGTGACGTAACAGAGAGCAATCAGCCCCAGCATTTT. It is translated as CASSDVTESNQPQHF.

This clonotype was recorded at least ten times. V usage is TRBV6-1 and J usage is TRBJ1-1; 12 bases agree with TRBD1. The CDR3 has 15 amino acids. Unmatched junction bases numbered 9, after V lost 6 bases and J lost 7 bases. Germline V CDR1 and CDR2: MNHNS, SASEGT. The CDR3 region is CASRGTGGLPFEAFF. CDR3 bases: TGTGCCAGCAGGGGGACAGGGGGCTTACCCTTTGAAGCTTTCTTT.

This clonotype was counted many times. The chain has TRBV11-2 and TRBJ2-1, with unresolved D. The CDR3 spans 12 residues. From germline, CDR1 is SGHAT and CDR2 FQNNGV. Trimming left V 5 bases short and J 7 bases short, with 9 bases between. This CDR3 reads CASSHLGNEQFF. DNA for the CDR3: TGTGCCAGCAGCCACCTCGGGAATGAGCAGTTCTTC.

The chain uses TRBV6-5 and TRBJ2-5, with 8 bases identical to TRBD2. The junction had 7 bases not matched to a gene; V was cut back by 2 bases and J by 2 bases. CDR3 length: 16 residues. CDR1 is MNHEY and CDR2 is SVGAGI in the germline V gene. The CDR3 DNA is TGTGCCAGCAGTTACCGGGGGGGGGGAGGGCAAGAGACCCAGTACTTC. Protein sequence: CASSYRGGGGQETQYF.

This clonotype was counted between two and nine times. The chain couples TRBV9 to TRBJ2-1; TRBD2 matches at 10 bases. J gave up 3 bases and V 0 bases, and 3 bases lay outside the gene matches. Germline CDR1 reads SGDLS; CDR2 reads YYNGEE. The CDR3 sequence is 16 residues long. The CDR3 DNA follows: TGTGCCAGCAGCGTAGGGGCTAGCGGGGGCTACAATGAGCAGTTCTTC. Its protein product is CASSVGASGGYNEQFF.